This TCR beta chain was recorded in a study of shared clonotypes between healthy human individuals. In the study overall: Per donor, CD8 memory used one plate, CD8 naive used two, CD4 memory used three and CD4 naive used three. Findings and limits, study-wide: Four donors shared approximately 5% of their naive CD4 clonotypes.

Donors, without exception, were Caucasian adults residing in Nashville, Tennessee. Naive CD4+ cells were CD45RA-selected; the remaining cells were memory. Notes on this clone: Its antigen remains unidentified.

This CDR3 spans 19 amino acids. Germline values: CDR1 SGHNT, CDR2 YYREEE (reference sequence). Germline trimming cut 0 bases from V and 0 bases from J; bases unmatched to any gene: 9. Assay: immunoSEQ multiplex PCR; the TCRdb copy retains only in-frame clones and omits some. The table shows more than 2,000,000 clones, with 93% occurring only once. The V call is TRBV5-4, the J call TRBJ2-6; the match to TRBD2 covers 7 bases. The receptor was derived from a man between 18 and 35 years old in good health. Some clones in this sample may be carry-over from other donors' samples. Sequencing was done on a sample of naive CD4+ T cells from PBMCs. Documented subset: CD45RA+ positively selected. CDR3: CASSLGAGLLVSGANVLTF. The CDR3 coding sequence is TGTGCCAGCAGCTTGGGGGCGGGACTACTGGTCTCTGGGGCCAACGTCCTGACTTTC. Full variable domain (outside the CDR3, taken from reference TRBV5-4 and TRBJ2-6): ETGVTQSPTHLIKTRGQQVTLRCSSQSGHNTVSWYQQALGQGPQFIFQYYREEENGRGNFPPRFSGLQFPNYSSELNVNALELDDSALYLCASSLGAGLLVSGANVLTFGAGSRLTVL.